This T cell receptor (beta chain) originates from a study of CD8 T cells in ankylosing spondylitis. This clonotype was seen more than once but under ten times. Its antigen is unidentified. Libraries for TCR beta were made by quantitative 5'-RACE with molecular barcodes. TCRdb independently ran MiXCR on the 5' RACE reads; one entry per CDR3 protein. The sample records around 390,000 distinct CDR3 sequences, around 22% being singletons. Per germline, CDR1 LGHDT and CDR2 YNNKEL (reference sequence). Deletions cut 2 bases from V and 6 bases from J, with 8 bases between. This CDR3 spans 13 amino acids. Study observations and caveats: What appeared characteristic of ankylosing spondylitis blood was a TCR beta motif of eight highly homologous variants. A subset of motif variants has previously been described in the synovial fluid and blood of reactive arthritis.

This TCR was sampled from a male donor with ankylosing spondylitis. The specimen sequenced was blood, either unsorted or a sorted T cell fraction (not recorded which). The gene calls are TRBV3-1 and TRBJ2-1; unclear D gene. The DNA of the CDR3 is TGTGCCAGCAGCCAAAGTAATAGCAATGAGCAGTTCTTC. It translates to CASSQSNSNEQFF.